This T cell receptor beta chain was recovered during a study of cytomegalovirus exposure and HLA in healthy donors. CDR3 length equals 15 residues. Germline V CDR1 and CDR2: SGDLS, YYNGEE. J lost 0 bases, V lost 2 bases, and 1 base had no gene match. A remark on this clone: As yet, its antigen is unknown.

The PCR had 60 Vbeta and 13 Jbeta primers. Profiled with immunoSEQ multiplex PCR; TCRdb holds only in-frame clones, not every one. The sample yields some 160,000 clones, around four fifths seen once. Study results and limitations: Sequences of the TCR beta chain were said to predict the HLA-A and HLA-B alleles of most subjects accurately.

The genes are TRBV9 and TRBJ2-1; TRBD2 matches 8 bases. Sequencing was carried out using PBMCs. This TCR came from a man between 18 and 35 years old in good health and CMV-seronegative. The CDR3 region has the DNA TGTGCCAGCAGCGTCAGCGGGAGCTCCTACAATGAGCAGTTCTTC. Its translation is CASSVSGSSYNEQFF.